These 30 T cell receptor beta chains were sequenced from one sample in a study of blood T cell repertoires in COVID-19. Sequencing used immunoSEQ multiplex PCR; TCRdb keeps in-frame clones, though not all of them. The sample yields about 280,000 clones, roughly 90% seen once. Material: peripheral blood. All receptors derive from a woman aged 25 to 39 with COVID-19, enrolled during active disease.

V and J are TRBV7-2 and TRBJ1-2; TRBD1 agrees at 9 bases. Trimming took 3 bases from V and 6 from J; bases not matched to a gene: 5. The CDR3 has 14 residues. In germline, CDR1 is SGHTA, CDR2 FQGNSA. The CDR3 bases are TGTGCCAGCAGCTTCAGGACAGGGGCTAATGGCTACACCTTC. Translating it yields CASSFRTGANGYTF. Looking up the rest from reference TRBV7-2 and TRBJ1-2 gives the full variable domain: GAGVSQSPSNKVTEKGKDVELRCDPISGHTALYWYRQSLGQGLEFLIYFQGNSAPDKSGLPSDRFSAERTGGSVSTLTIQRTQQEDSAVYLCASSFRTGANGYTFGSGTRLTVV.

The V call is TRBV5-6, the J call TRBJ2-3; possible D gene TRBD1, 6 bases. The CDR3 consists of 17 residues. The V gene's germline CDR1 is SGHDT and CDR2 YYEEEE. V lost 2 bases and J 2 bases, leaving 18 bases between the germline ends. The CDR3 DNA reads as TGTGCCAGCAGCTTAGTAGGGGCCCAGGGACACACAGATACGCAGTATTTT. This translates into CASSLVGAQGHTDTQYF. The entire variable domain, with the rest obtained from reference TRBV5-6 and TRBJ2-3, is as follows: DAGVTQSPTHLIKTRGQQVTLRCSPKSGHDTVSWYQQALGQGPQFIFQYYEEEERQRGNFPDRFSGHQFPNYSSELNVNALLLGDSALYLCASSLVGAQGHTDTQYFGPGTRLTVL.

The chain links TRBV7-9 to TRBJ1-5; TRBD1 matches 7 bases. CDR1 is SEHNR, CDR2 FQNEAQ, per germline (reference sequence). The CDR3 is 15 amino acids. The J segment lost 2 bases and the V segment lost 5 bases, leaving 6 bases of the junction unmatched. The CDR3 nucleotides are TGTGCCAGCAGCCTCGGGGACAGCGGCAATCAGCCCCAGCATTTT. Its protein product is CASSLGDSGNQPQHF.

The genes are TRBV5-4 and TRBJ1-2, with 11 bases identical to TRBD1. The CDR3 spans 16 residues. Germline assignment: CDR1 SGHNT and CDR2 YYREEE (reference sequence). Unmatched junction bases numbered 8, after V lost 4 bases and J lost 3 bases. The CDR3 here is CASSLMPGQGDYGYTF. The CDR3 DNA sequence: TGTGCCAGCAGCCTCATGCCGGGACAGGGGGACTATGGCTACACCTTC. Drawing the rest from reference TRBV5-4 and TRBJ1-2, the complete variable domain is ETGVTQSPTHLIKTRGQQVTLRCSSQSGHNTVSWYQQALGQGPQFIFQYYREEENGRGNFPPRFSGLQFPNYSSELNVNALELDDSALYLCASSLMPGQGDYGYTFGSGTRLTVV.

The V call is TRBV11-2, the J call TRBJ1-4; 7 bases are a match to TRBD1. V gave up 5 bases and J gave up 10 bases; unmatched junction bases: 13. CDR1 is SGHAT, CDR2 FQNNGV, per germline. CDR3 length: 15 residues. In DNA, the CDR3 is TGTGCCAGCAGCGCGCCCGGGACAGCCCTTGGAAAACTGTTTTTT. Protein product: CASSAPGTALGKLFF.

The chain combines TRBV5-7 with TRBJ1-4, with no clear D. TRBV5-7 carries the ORF label, with uncertain function. This CDR3 contains 18 residues. V dropped 4 bases and J dropped 0 bases, with 19 bases sitting between them. The CDR3 DNA is TGTGCCAGCAGCCCTCGTGGGATCGGGAACGCAACTAATGAAAAACTGTTTTTT. Translation gives CASSPRGIGNATNEKLFF.

About this clone: Relative to the germline gene, one junction end is altered; a read error may explain this. The V and J genes are TRBV10-1 and TRBJ2-5; a weak D match, TRBD2 (5 bases). Looked up from germline, CDR1 is WNHNN and CDR2 is SYGVQD (reference sequence). The CDR3 has 14 amino acids. CDR3 sequence: CASSESQRTSYKNF. In DNA form, the CDR3 reads TGCGCCAGCAGTGAGTCCCAGCGGACGAGTTACAAGAACTTC.

The V gene is TRBV5-6, the J gene TRBJ1-2; D gene unclear. V was pared by 4 bases and J by 4 bases, with 17 bases between. Germline-derived CDR1 and CDR2 are SGHDT and YYEEEE. This CDR3 contains 15 residues. The DNA for the CDR3 is TGTGCCAGCAGCCTCGGCGCGGGAAACAGCTATGGCTACACCTTC. Translating it yields CASSLGAGNSYGYTF.

The chain links TRBV7-2 to TRBJ1-2; D gene ambiguous. The germline gives CDR1 SGHTA, CDR2 FQGNSA. The V end was cut by 5 bases, the J end by 7 bases, with 14 bases between. This CDR3 has 13 residues. The CDR3 spells CASSTRTAGGYTF. In DNA, the CDR3 is TGTGCCAGCAGCACCAGGACGGCGGGTGGCTACACCTTC.

The chain links TRBV27 to TRBJ1-1, with D tentatively TRBD1 (5 bases). There are 14 residues in the CDR3. CDR1 is MNHEY, CDR2 SMNVEV, per germline (reference sequence). Trimming stripped 7 bases from V and 2 bases from J, with 14 bases between. Here the CDR3 DNA reads TGTGCCAGCAAAACCGGGGGTGCAAACACTGAAGCTTTCTTT. It codes for CASKTGGANTEAFF.

The chain uses TRBV6-1 and TRBJ1-1; no firm D call. V was pared by 0 bases and J by 0 bases, with 5 bases between. In germline, CDR1 is MNHNS, CDR2 SASEGT. The CDR3 runs 14 residues. The CDR3 sequence: CASSEARVNTEAFF. The CDR3 bases are TGTGCCAGCAGTGAAGCGCGAGTGAACACTGAAGCTTTCTTT.

This CDR3 reads CASSEETSSTYEQYF. The CDR3 nucleotides read TGTGCCAGCAGTGAAGAGACTAGCTCCACCTACGAGCAGTACTTC. This chain connects TRBV6-1 to TRBJ2-7, with TRBD2 identical over 7 bases. Per germline, CDR1 MNHNS and CDR2 SASEGT. The CDR3 is 15 residues long. V shed 1 base and J 2 bases; nucleotides not matched to a gene: 5.

This chain uses TRBV29-1 with TRBJ1-1; 9 bases align to TRBD1. Germline loops: CDR1 SQVTM, CDR2 ANQGSEA. The CDR3 spans 14 residues. Trimming cost V 3 bases and J 5 bases; bases outside gene matches: 7. For the CDR3, the DNA is TGCAGCGTTGAGTTGGACAGGGGATGGACTGAAGCTTTCTTT. This sequence encodes CSVELDRGWTEAFF.

The J gene is TRBJ1-1, the V gene TRBV25-1; D is unresolved. Trimming left V 5 bases short and J 6 bases short, with 10 bases between. CDR3 size: 12 residues. The germline V gene has CDR1 MGHDK and CDR2 SYGVNS. The CDR3 sequence: CASSSRFAEAFF. The CDR3 nucleotides are TGTGCCAGCAGTTCGCGGTTCGCTGAAGCTTTCTTT.

The chain is built from TRBV19 and TRBJ1-3; D not certain. CDR1 LNHDA and CDR2 SQIVND come from the germline V gene (reference sequence). The V end lost 5 bases, the J end lost 4 bases, and 18 bases lay between the germline ends. CDR3 length: 16 residues. The CDR3 sequence: CASSHPTGNSGNTIYF. The CDR3 DNA reads TGTGCCAGTAGTCACCCAACGGGGAACTCGGGAAACACCATATATTTT.

The chain couples TRBV5-6 to TRBJ2-3, with 8 nucleotides matching TRBD1. Germline CDR1 is SGHDT and CDR2 is YYEEEE. The CDR3 is 15 amino acids. The trim removed 3 bases at V and 3 bases at J, leaving 6 bases unmatched. CDR3: CASSSQGVVTDTQYF. The CDR3 DNA is TGTGCCAGCAGCTCACAGGGGGTGGTGACAGATACGCAGTATTTT.

This chain connects TRBV15 to TRBJ2-3, with 7 bases matching TRBD2. This CDR3 spans 14 amino acids. Trimming cost V 4 bases and J 5 bases; bases outside gene matches: 6. Germline V lookup: CDR1 LNHNV, CDR2 YYDKDF (reference sequence). The CDR3 protein is CATSTTGGRDTQYF. The CDR3 DNA sequence: TGTGCCACCAGCACGACCGGGGGGAGAGATACGCAGTATTTT.

The chain has TRBV27 and TRBJ1-2; 9 bases line up with TRBD1. CDR1 MNHEY and CDR2 SMNVEV come from the germline V gene (reference sequence). This CDR3 region has 15 residues. V lost 6 bases to trimming and J lost 4 bases; unmatched junction nucleotides: 9. The CDR3 sequence is CASRGRGQGTYGYTF. In DNA form, the CDR3 reads TGTGCCAGCAGGGGAAGGGGACAGGGAACCTATGGCTACACCTTC.

The V call is TRBV15, the J call TRBJ1-2; perhaps TRBD1 as D (5 bases). Per germline, CDR1 LNHNV and CDR2 YYDKDF (reference sequence). This CDR3 is 16 amino acids long. V lost 3 bases and J lost 8, with 22 bases in between. DNA for the CDR3: TGTGCCACCAGCAGCACCCAGCCAGGGTCTTTGTGGGGCTACACCTTC. Its protein is CATSSTQPGSLWGYTF.

Details on this clone: The junction differs from germline at one of its ends, possibly a read error. The chain combines TRBV4-1 with TRBJ1-1; TRBD1 is a possible D gene (5 bases). Per germline, CDR1 MGHRA and CDR2 YSYEKL. The CDR3 consists of 13 residues. This CDR3 is CASSQGWGAEAFF. CDR3 DNA: TGCGCCAGCAGTCAAGGGTGGGGCGCTGAAGCTTTCTTT.

The V gene is TRBV4-1, the J gene TRBJ2-1; D perhaps matches TRBD2 (6 bases). Trimming stripped 0 bases from V and 10 bases from J, with 10 bases between. Germline-derived CDR1 and CDR2 are MGHRA and YSYEKL. The CDR3 contains 13 residues. CDR3 DNA sequence: TGCGCCAGCAGCCAAGATTCTGCGGGGGAGCAGTTCTTC. Encoded protein: CASSQDSAGEQFF.

V is TRBV21-1 and J is TRBJ1-6; the table calls TRBD1, which could not be checked here. TRBV21-1 corresponds to a pseudogene. There are 16 residues in the CDR3. CDR3 sequence: CASSITGGPRGSPLHF. CDR3 DNA: TGTGCCAGCAGTATCACAGGTGGCCCTAGAGGTTCACCCCTCCACTTT.

This chain uses TRBV19 with TRBJ1-5; a weak D match, TRBD1 (6 bases). Germline V gene lookup returns CDR1 LNHDA and CDR2 SQIVND (reference sequence). Trimming left V 5 bases short and J 7 bases short, with 15 bases between. CDR3 length: 14 amino acids. CDR3 nucleotides: TGTGCCAGTAGTTGGCAGGGGCAAGGGCAGCCCCAGCATTTT. Amino acid sequence: CASSWQGQGQPQHF.

The gene calls are TRBV24-1 and TRBJ2-1, with D uncertain. Trimming shortened V by 4 bases and J by 9 bases, and 9 bases separated the two germline ends. Germline CDR1 reads KGHDR; CDR2 reads SFDVKD. This CDR3 is 12 amino acids long. CDR3 loop: CATSEGVGEQFF. CDR3 nucleotide sequence: TGTGCCACCAGTGAGGGCGTGGGTGAGCAGTTCTTC.

The rearrangement uses TRBV5-1 and TRBJ2-3; D is possibly TRBD2 (6 bases). The length of the CDR3 is 16 residues. The V gene's germline CDR1 is SGHRS and CDR2 YFSETQ. V lost 0 bases to trimming and J lost 5 bases, with 16 bases between them. Here the CDR3 reads CASSLGWGRGKDTQYF. CDR3 coding DNA: TGCGCCAGCAGCTTGGGCTGGGGCCGGGGGAAAGATACGCAGTATTTT. Supplemented by reference TRBV5-1 and TRBJ2-3, the full variable domain reads KAGVTQTPRYLIKTRGQQVTLSCSPISGHRSVSWYQQTPGQGLQFLFEYFSETQRNKGNFPGRFSGRQFSNSRSEMNVSTLELGDSALYLCASSLGWGRGKDTQYFGPGTRLTVL.

Regarding this clone: Other DNA sequences in the same sample also yield this CDR3. This chain uses TRBV11-2 with TRBJ2-1, with 10 bases identical to TRBD1. The CDR3 runs 16 residues. The junction had 8 bases not matched to a gene; V was cut back by 5 bases and J by 4 bases. Looked up from germline, CDR1 is SGHAT and CDR2 is FQNNGV. The CDR3 protein is CASSPRTGGGYNEQFF. CDR3 nucleotide sequence: TGTGCCAGCAGCCCCCGGACAGGGGGGGGTTACAATGAGCAGTTCTTC. Combining the CDR3 with reference TRBV11-2 and TRBJ2-1 gives the whole variable domain EAGVAQSPRYKIIEKRQSVAFWCNPISGHATLYWYQQILGQGPKLLIQFQNNGVVDDSQLPKDRFSAERLKGVDSTLKIQPAKLEDSAVYLCASSPRTGGGYNEQFFGPGTRLTVL.

V gene TRBV11-2 combines with J gene TRBJ2-7; 7 bases agree with TRBD1. V lost 5 bases to trimming and J lost 2 bases; unmatched junction nucleotides: 12. Germline CDR1 is SGHAT and CDR2 is FQNNGV. There are 16 residues in the CDR3. The chain's CDR3 is CASSPYGRDSTYEQYF. Here the CDR3 DNA reads TGTGCCAGCAGCCCCTATGGTCGGGACAGCACCTACGAGCAGTACTTC.

This clone was seen a few times. CDR3 sequence: CASSPNRVRIEEQKLFF. The CDR3, as DNA: TGTGCCAGCAGCCCGAACAGGGTTAGGATAGAAGAGCAAAAACTGTTTTTT. The chain uses TRBV7-6 and TRBJ1-4; perhaps TRBD1 as D (6 bases). Germline values: CDR1 SGHVS, CDR2 FNYEAQ. The CDR3 length is 17 residues. V was trimmed by 5 bases and J by 9 bases, leaving 25 bases between them.

The chain employs TRBV13 and TRBJ1-1; 7 nucleotides align to TRBD1. The V gene's germline CDR1 is PRHDT and CDR2 FYEKMQ (reference sequence). The J segment lost 5 bases and the V segment lost 5 bases, leaving 5 bases of the junction unmatched. This CDR3 region has 13 residues. CDR3 in DNA: TGTGCCAGCAGCACCCCAGGGGGAACTGAAGCTTTCTTT. Encoded protein: CASSTPGGTEAFF.

In this sample, this clone turned up once. This specimen includes other DNA sequences encoding the same CDR3. This chain links TRBV19 with TRBJ2-2; D is uncertain. The CDR3 sequence is 13 residues long. Deletions cut 1 base from V and 5 bases from J, with 5 bases between. The germline V gene encodes CDR1 LNHDA and CDR2 SQIVND (reference sequence). CDR3 region: CASSIGGTGELFF. CDR3 nucleotide sequence: TGTGCCAGTAGTATAGGAGGTACCGGGGAGCTGTTTTTT.